Below, one T cell receptor beta chain is given with its context. Its antigen remains unidentified. Base qualities are not provided; no much larger clone lies one nucleotide away. The library was produced with 5' RACE. The data were produced on an Illumina HiSeq 2500. A second roughly 6 to 11 cycle PCR used a sample-barcoded 5' primer and a J-beta primer mix. Each TCR beta cDNA molecule received a unique molecular identifier from a template-switch 5' adaptor carrying 12 random nucleotides. Each sample yielded at least 2.5 million CDR3-containing paired-end reads. First-strand cDNA synthesis was performed from all RNA using the Mint cDNA synthesis kit, with priming by a TRBC-specific oligonucleotide. All cDNA was treated with uracil-DNA glycosylase and then went through a first 18-cycle PCR with the universal primers M1SS and BC2_uni_R. Turning to the authors' computational methods: Each sample was normalized by randomly selecting 1 million high-quality reads, each carrying a distinct molecular identifier. Instead of being binned into consensus sequences, reads with shared molecular identifiers were discarded. MiTCR, run with a Q25 quality threshold and the strictest error-elimination algorithm, handled CDR3 identification, clonotype clustering and error correction. Lower-bound total TCR beta diversity was estimated with a nonparametric unseen species model using Euler transformation. TCRdb handled the public reads itself, with Q25 trimming in fastp and clone calling in MiXCR, and kept productive beta chains. Each record represents a unique CDR3 protein, reported with the most common genes and DNA among its rows. TCRdb, not the original authors, processed these V and J calls. Present in this sample are about 650,000 distinct CDR3 sequences, 32% of which were seen just once. The ten largest account for approximately 15% of the sample.

The germline V gene supplies CDR1 LGHNT and CDR2 FRNRAP. The V and J ends are trimmed by 5 bases and 6 bases, leaving 6 bases between them. Counted from cysteine to phenylalanine, this CDR3 has 11 amino acids. Kept here is only the CDR3 DNA, which spans 33 bases and is read in frame from base 1. This sample was included in a study of blood T cells in healthy people across ages (dated by TCRdb to the mid-2010s). About the full investigation: In model experiments, roughly one uniquely barcoded TCR beta cDNA molecule per two T cells was captured by template switching. To avoid experimental bias, donors of different ages were randomly spread across the sequencing lanes. Using deep sequencing normalized with unique cDNA molecular identifiers, the study measured how TCR beta repertoire diversity changes with age. The study analyzed two additional independent replicas of 1 million unique cDNA reads from the same blood draw for two donors, one aged 18 to 30 and one aged 80 or older. Four age groups were formed from the donors: young (average about 16 years), middle-aged (around 41), aged (62) and long-lived (more than 75).

The roughly 39 donors, aged about 6 to 95 years, were systemically healthy Caucasian individuals from Russia. Roughly 9 milliliters of peripheral blood were drawn from each donor into EDTA-treated Vacutainer tubes. Ficoll-Paque density-gradient centrifugation was used to isolate PBMCs, with at least 6.5 million obtained per sample. Trizol reagent was used to extract total RNA from PBMCs, with at least 5.5 micrograms per sample. For every donor, an aliquot of PBMCs went through flow cytometry to measure the percentages of naive CD45RAhigh/CD27high T cells. Summary of the overall study and its limitations: As age increased, observed TCR beta diversity per million T cells dropped in a roughly linear way, and a significant reduction was already evident by age about 40. Estimates of total diversity based on one million sequenced T cells were considered lower bounds and underestimates. Observed TCR beta diversity correlated strongly with the percentage of naive T cells measured by flow cytometry. Compared with the aged group, the long-lived group had more naive CD4+ T cells, fewer expanded clones and increased TCR diversity, suggesting age selection. Donor CMV infection status was unknown, potentially confounding age-related changes in expanded clonotypes. Conclusive comparison of naive and antigen-experienced compartments was prevented by the profiling of bulk unsorted PBMCs.

This chain joins TRBV12-5 to TRBJ2-3, with the D gene not clear enough to name. The clonotype originates from a woman of 80 years or more in good health. Donor details come from another sample of the same person, matched by shared clones. Sequencing was performed on blood. CDR3 region: CASGQQDTQYF. In nucleotides, the sequence is TGTGCTAGTGGTCAACAGGATACGCAGTATTTT.